The 5 T cell receptor beta chains presented below share a single source sample, sequenced in a study of control samples from healthy donors and cancer patients. Profiling relied on immunoSEQ multiplex PCR, and the TCRdb table lists in-frame clones only, not all of them. Among around 140,000 clones listed, more than 80% were seen once. Sequenced: blood. These receptors were collected from a young man in good health.

V usage is TRBV3-1 (or the pseudogene TRBV3-2) and J usage is TRBJ1-2, with 7 bases aligning to TRBD1. There are 11 residues in the CDR3. The J segment lost 8 bases and the V segment lost 10 bases, leaving 7 bases of the junction unmatched. CDR1 is LGHDT and CDR2 is YNNKEL in the germline V gene (reference sequence). The CDR3 is CATRGLEGYTF. CDR3 bases: TGTGCCACTAGGGGGCTAGAGGGCTACACCTTC.

The V and J genes are TRBV7-2 and TRBJ2-5; D tentatively fits TRBD1 or TRBD2 (7 bases each). Germline CDR1 reads SGHTA; CDR2 reads FQGNSA. V shed 1 base and J shed 3 bases, with 18 bases lying between them. This CDR3 is 17 amino acids long. Here the CDR3 reads CASSLGPPGGVEETQYF. The CDR3 nucleotides are TGTGCCAGCAGCTTAGGCCCTCCAGGGGGGGTTGAAGAGACCCAGTACTTC. The variable domain in full, completed from reference TRBV7-2 and TRBJ2-5, reads GAGVSQSPSNKVTEKGKDVELRCDPISGHTALYWYRQSLGQGLEFLIYFQGNSAPDKSGLPSDRFSAERTGGSVSTLTIQRTQQEDSAVYLCASSLGPPGGVEETQYFGPGTRLLVL.

This sequence joins TRBV2 and TRBJ2-1; TRBD2 agrees at 8 bases. CDR3 size: 15 residues. The germline gives CDR1 SNHLY, CDR2 FYNNEI. Germline trimming cut 6 bases from V and 4 bases from J; bases unmatched to any gene: 8. The CDR3 region is CASRPGGAGYNEQFF. Written as DNA, the CDR3 is TGTGCCAGCAGGCCCGGGGGGGCCGGGTACAATGAGCAGTTCTTC.

The chain couples TRBV19 to TRBJ1-1; possibly TRBD1 for D (5 bases). The V end lost 3 bases, the J end lost 0 bases, and 14 bases lay between the germline ends. The germline gives CDR1 LNHDA, CDR2 SQIVND (reference sequence). The CDR3 loop spans 16 amino acids. The CDR3 here is CASSIFSDSMNTEAFF. The DNA of the CDR3 is TGTGCCAGTAGTATTTTTTCTGACAGCATGAACACTGAAGCTTTCTTT.

The gene calls are TRBV10-3 and TRBJ1-2, with D perhaps TRBD1 (5 bases). The CDR3 has 13 residues. Germline CDR1 reads ENHRY; CDR2 reads SYGVKD. V gave up 2 bases and J gave up 7 bases, with 11 bases separating them. The CDR3 nucleotides read TGTGCCATCAGTGAGACGCAGGGTTTTGGCTACACCTTC. This encodes CAISETQGFGYTF.